This T cell receptor beta chain was identified in a study of T cell responses to AZD1222 COVID-19 vaccine. Study-wide points: Compared with day 0, the breadth and depth of the Spike-specific TCR repertoire rose significantly after two doses of AZD1222. A reported finding is that nearly half of spike-specific TCRs target unmutated variant regions. Regions 160-218 and 743-854 held dominance among vaccine-associated CD4 TCRs, which spanned spike. Donors were chiefly white British, with a greater number of females, and clonal diversity was perhaps underestimated.

This clone was seen once. What it binds is not known. Clones were sequenced by immunoSEQ multiplex PCR, and TCRdb holds only the in-frame ones, with some missing. The sample includes some 120,000 clones, more than 85% seen only once; the top ten take approximately 12%. The CDR3 has 14 amino acids. Trimming cost V 6 bases and J 5 bases; bases outside gene matches: 8. Germline V gene data show CDR1 as MNHEY and CDR2 as SMNVEV (reference sequence). The source is an adult in good health. The rearrangement joins TRBV27 to TRBJ2-7; 9 bases agree with TRBD1. Specimen: peripheral blood, collected on day 0 of MenACWY control vaccination. CDR3 amino acids: CASRASGQGHEQYF. Here the CDR3 DNA reads TGTGCCAGCAGGGCCTCGGGACAGGGCCACGAGCAGTACTTC.